The 29 T cell receptor beta chains presented below share a single source sample, sequenced in a study of cytomegalovirus exposure and HLA in healthy donors. The PCR was carried out with 60 Vbeta primers and 13 Jbeta primers. Generated by immunoSEQ multiplex PCR, the TCRdb table keeps only in-frame clones and is missing some. The repertoire holds about 64,000 clones, with over 70% as singletons. Material for sequencing was PBMCs. The receptors come from a male donor in good health and CMV-seropositive.

This sequence joins TRBV19 and TRBJ1-5, with unresolved D. CDR3 length: 17 amino acids. CDR1 LNHDA and CDR2 SQIVND come from the germline V gene (reference sequence). V lost 6 bases to trimming and J lost 0 bases, with 18 bases between them. The CDR3 reads CASSPEPIQYSNQPQHF. The CDR3 DNA follows: TGTGCCAGTAGCCCGGAACCTATACAGTATAGCAATCAGCCCCAGCATTTT.

CDR3 in DNA: TGTGCCACCAGCAGAGAGCGGACAGATACGCAGTATTTT. Protein sequence: CATSRERTDTQYF. The chain has TRBV15 and TRBJ2-3; D is undetermined. V lost 0 bases and J 3 bases, leaving 4 bases between the germline ends. Germline V lookup: CDR1 LNHNV, CDR2 YYDKDF (reference sequence). This CDR3 has 13 amino acids.

V and J are TRBV7-8 and TRBJ2-6; TRBD1 agrees at 9 bases. Losses at the gene ends were 3 bases for V and 1 base for J; bases not matched to a gene: 10. This CDR3 region has 19 residues. CDR1 SGHVS and CDR2 FQNEAQ come from the germline V gene. The CDR3 DNA reads TGTGCCAGCAGCTTTTCACCGGGACAGGGATGGTCTGGGGCCAACGTCCTGACTTTC. This gives the protein CASSFSPGQGWSGANVLTF.

The V gene is TRBV27, the J gene TRBJ2-3; D is unclear. CDR3 length: 13 amino acids. Between the trimmed V and J ends, which lost 5 bases and 1 base, there was a span of 7 bases. Germline CDR1 and CDR2: MNHEY and SMNVEV (reference sequence). CDR3 sequence reads: CASSRHRTDTQYF. DNA of the CDR3: TGTGCCAGCAGTAGACACCGCACAGATACGCAGTATTTT.

The V and J genes are TRBV27 and TRBJ2-5; 8 bases line up with TRBD2. Germline V CDR1 and CDR2: MNHEY, SMNVEV (reference sequence). The CDR3 spans 15 residues. Losses at the gene ends were 3 bases for V and 0 bases for J; bases not matched to a gene: 3. The CDR3 DNA is TGTGCCAGCAGTTTCGGGGGGGCCTACCAAGAGACCCAGTACTTC. Its translation is CASSFGGAYQETQYF.

Worth noting for this clone: One junction end disagrees with the germline gene, perhaps due to a read error. V usage is TRBV7-9 and J usage is TRBJ1-2; D ambiguous. This CDR3 is 12 amino acids long. CDR1 and CDR2 (germline): SEHNR, FQNEAQ (reference sequence). As DNA, the CDR3 is TGTTCCAGCAGCTTAACTACGGAGGTCTACACCTTC. This encodes CSSSLTTEVYTF.

The chain links TRBV7-6 to TRBJ1-5; no clear D. CDR1 SGHVS and CDR2 FNYEAQ come from the germline V gene. Trimming removed 3 bases at V and 8 bases at J, with 11 bases between. The length of the CDR3 is 13 residues. CDR3 in DNA: TGTGCCAGCAGCTTGGGCCCTGTGGAGCCCCAGCATTTT. It encodes CASSLGPVEPQHF.

The chain carries TRBV20-1 and TRBJ2-1; TRBD2 might be the D (5 bases). V was shortened by 7 bases and J by 8 bases, with 12 bases between the two germline ends. The CDR3 has 11 residues. CDR1 and CDR2 (germline): DFQATT, SNEGSKA (reference sequence). CDR3 residues: CSVRRGYEQFF. CDR3 nucleotides: TGCAGTGTCAGACGGGGATATGAGCAGTTCTTC.

The chain couples TRBV5-5 to TRBJ2-2; the match to TRBD1 covers 8 bases. Trimming cost V 3 bases and J 4 bases; bases outside gene matches: 8. The germline V gene encodes CDR1 SGHKS and CDR2 YYEKEE (reference sequence). This CDR3 contains 16 residues. CDR3 DNA: TGTGCCAGCAGCTCGACCCAGGGGGCCGGCACCGGGGAGCTGTTTTTT. This sequence encodes CASSSTQGAGTGELFF.

This clone was detected only once. J is TRBJ1-2 and V is TRBV10-3; 8 positions agree with TRBD1. The length of the CDR3 is 13 residues. After removal of 6 bases from V and 3 bases from J, the junction contained 3 bases not matched to a gene. Germline V gene sequence: CDR1 ENHRY, CDR2 SYGVKD. CDR3 sequence: CAIRDRDDYGYTF. The CDR3 DNA follows: TGTGCCATCAGGGACAGGGATGACTATGGCTACACCTTC.

This chain links TRBV2 with TRBJ1-4, with TRBD1 matching 8 bases. Germline V gene sequence: CDR1 SNHLY, CDR2 FYNNEI. Germline trimming cut 3 bases from V and 6 bases from J; bases unmatched to any gene: 0. This CDR3 spans 13 amino acids. CDR3 DNA sequence: TGTGCCAGCAGTGAGACAGGGGATGAAAAACTGTTTTTT. It specifies CASSETGDEKLFF.

V is TRBV6-5 and J is TRBJ1-5; D might be TRBD1 (6 bases). Trimming cost V 5 bases and J 3 bases, with 14 bases left between them. This CDR3 spans 15 amino acids. CDR1 is MNHEY, CDR2 SVGAGI, per germline. CDR3 loop: CASSPGQRVNQPQHF. The CDR3 DNA follows: TGTGCCAGCAGTCCCGGACAGAGAGTCAATCAGCCCCAGCATTTT.

This clone was counted a few times. The chain links TRBV19 to TRBJ2-1; 7 nucleotides agree with TRBD1. This CDR3 contains 13 residues. V was pared by 5 bases and J by 4 bases, with 2 bases of the junction left unmatched. Per the germline V gene, CDR1 is LNHDA and CDR2 is SQIVND (reference sequence). The CDR3 region is CASSHRGYNEQFF. CDR3 bases: TGTGCCAGTAGTCACAGGGGTTACAATGAGCAGTTCTTC.

V gene TRBV6-5 combines with J gene TRBJ1-1; D might be TRBD1 (6 bases). This CDR3 spans 14 amino acids. Germline CDR1 MNHEY, CDR2 SVGAGI. The germline V and J ends were trimmed by 10 bases and 5 bases, with 20 bases remaining between them. In nucleotides, the CDR3 is TGTGCCACTCTAACGCGGGGGGCAGGGACTGAAGCTTTCTTT. Translation gives CATLTRGAGTEAFF.

The CDR3 loop reads CASRIGLSATEAFF. CDR3 DNA: TGTGCCAGCAGGATCGGACTATCGGCCACTGAAGCTTTCTTT. V is TRBV7-2 and J is TRBJ1-1; no firm D call. CDR1 and CDR2 from the germline V gene are SGHTA and FQGNSA. V lost 6 bases, J lost 4 bases, and 15 bases lay in between. The CDR3 contains 14 residues.

As to this clone: Other DNA sequences within the sample encode an identical CDR3. The V and J genes are TRBV7-3 and TRBJ2-3; a weak D match, TRBD1 (6 bases). The CDR3 runs 14 residues. The V gene's germline CDR1 is SGHTA and CDR2 FQGTGA. V lost 2 bases, J lost 3 bases, and 9 bases lay in between. The CDR3 DNA sequence: TGTGCCAGCAGCTTAGGGACATCGACAGATACGCAGTATTTT. It yields the protein CASSLGTSTDTQYF.

The genes are TRBV2 and TRBJ2-2; 11 bases are a match to TRBD2. J gave up 5 bases and V 4 bases, and 3 bases lay outside the gene matches. The CDR3 consists of 15 residues. Germline CDR1 is SNHLY and CDR2 is FYNNEI. The CDR3 DNA follows: TGTGCCAGCAGTGTGACTAGCGGGGCAACCGGGGAGCTGTTTTTT. It is translated as CASSVTSGATGELFF. Complete variable domain (other parts from reference TRBV2 and TRBJ2-2): EPEVTQTPSHQVTQMGQEVILRCVPISNHLYFYWYRQILGQKVEFLVSFYNNEISEKSEIFDDQFSVERPDGSNFTLKIRSTKLEDSAMYFCASSVTSGATGELFFGEGSRLTVL.

In this sample, this clone turned up a few times. The chain couples TRBV7-2 to TRBJ1-3, with D uncertain. V lost 5 bases and J 0 bases, leaving 20 bases between the germline ends. The CDR3 is 18 amino acids. Germline-derived CDR1 and CDR2 are SGHTA and FQGNSA. CDR3: CASSPLQSRRSSGNTIYF. CDR3 DNA: TGTGCCAGCAGCCCTCTTCAGTCACGACGGAGCTCTGGAAACACCATATATTTT.

CDR3 in amino acids: CARTGGSPEVGYNEQFF. In DNA, the CDR3 is TGTGCCCGCACGGGGGGGTCTCCCGAAGTGGGGTACAATGAGCAGTTCTTC. This chain joins TRBV5-8 and TRBJ2-1; 8 bases align to TRBD2. The CDR3 totals 17 residues. Germline V gene lookup returns CDR1 SGHTS and CDR2 YDEGEE. Trimming took 10 bases from V and 4 from J; bases not matched to a gene: 19.

In its sample, this clone was seen a few times. The rearrangement links TRBV7-3 to TRBJ2-5, with 13 positions matching TRBD2. V was pared by 5 bases and J by 6 bases, with 3 bases of the junction left unmatched. This CDR3 comprises 14 residues. Germline CDR1 and CDR2: SGHTA and FQGTGA. The CDR3 DNA reads TGTGCCAGCAGCACTAGCGGGGGGGCAAAGACCCAGTACTTC. Its protein product is CASSTSGGAKTQYF. The full variable domain, its missing parts supplied by reference TRBV7-3 and TRBJ2-5, is GAGVSQTPSNKVTEKGKYVELRCDPISGHTALYWYRQSLGQGPEFLIYFQGTGAADDSGLPNDRFFAVRPEGSVSTLKIQRTERGDSAVYLCASSTSGGAKTQYFGPGTRLLVL.

The sample holds one count of this clone. This sequence joins TRBV4-2 and TRBJ2-5; 11 bases agree with TRBD2. The CDR3 sequence is 15 residues long. The V segment lost 4 bases and the J segment 5 bases; nucleotides outside the gene matches: 6. Germline V gene sequence: CDR1 LGHNA, CDR2 YNFKEQ. For the CDR3, the DNA is TGTGCCAGCAGCCTGATAGCGGGGGGGCCCGAGACCCAGTACTTC. The encoded protein is CASSLIAGGPETQYF.

V gene TRBV6-1 combines with J gene TRBJ2-7; tentative D call: TRBD2 (5 bases). Between the trimmed V and J ends, which lost 6 bases and 0 bases, there was a span of 9 bases. This CDR3 is 13 amino acids long. From germline, CDR1 is MNHNS and CDR2 SASEGT. The CDR3 coding sequence is TGTGCCAGCAGGGACTTGAGCTCCTACGAGCAGTACTTC. Its protein product is CASRDLSSYEQYF.

The J gene is TRBJ2-7, the V gene TRBV7-2; 7 nucleotides line up with TRBD1. V lost 0 bases to trimming and J lost 2 bases; unmatched junction nucleotides: 7. The CDR3 totals 16 residues. CDR1 and CDR2 (germline): SGHTA, FQGNSA. This CDR3 reads CASSLAIGQAPYEQYF. In DNA, the CDR3 is TGTGCCAGCAGCTTAGCGATCGGACAGGCTCCCTACGAGCAGTACTTC.

The gene calls are TRBV5-1 and TRBJ1-3, with D unresolved. The CDR3 spans 15 residues. Trimming took off 1 base at V and 0 bases at J, with 8 bases between the two ends. CDR1 and CDR2 (germline): SGHRS, YFSETQ. CDR3 sequence (DNA): TGCGCCAGCAGCTTGCCGTCCGTCTCTGGAAACACCATATATTTT. Translation gives CASSLPSVSGNTIYF.

The chain links TRBV9 to TRBJ1-1; D perhaps matches TRBD1 (5 bases). Germline CDR1 SGDLS, CDR2 YYNGEE. With 4 bases removed from V and 1 base from J, the gap between germline ends came to 8 bases. The CDR3 contains 13 residues. In DNA, the CDR3 is TGTGCCAGCAGCCCGGGGGGGAACACTGAAGCTTTCTTT. Translated: CASSPGGNTEAFF.

V usage is TRBV7-9 and J usage is TRBJ2-7; 7 positions match TRBD2. The CDR3 is 15 residues long. The germline V gene has CDR1 SEHNR and CDR2 FQNEAQ (reference sequence). The V and J ends lost 3 bases and 2 bases, in that order; junction bases with no gene match: 7. This chain's CDR3 is CASSFVASGTYEQYF. CDR3 DNA sequence: TGTGCCAGCAGCTTCGTGGCTAGCGGAACCTACGAGCAGTACTTC.

This chain uses TRBV5-1 with TRBJ2-2, with a possible D match to TRBD1 (6 bases). The CDR3 length is 13 residues. Deletions cut 3 bases from V and 4 bases from J, with 7 bases between. The germline CDR1 and CDR2 sequences are SGHRS and YFSETQ. The CDR3 protein is CASSSQGTGELFF. The CDR3 DNA is TGCGCCAGCAGCTCACAGGGCACCGGGGAGCTGTTTTTT.

This chain joins TRBV4-3 and TRBJ1-2; D is unclear. CDR3 length: 15 amino acids. V was clipped by 1 base and J by 4 bases, with 13 bases between them. Per the germline V gene, CDR1 is LGHNA and CDR2 is YSLEER. The DNA of the CDR3 is TGCGCCAGCAGCCAAGCTCGAGGGTCGGGCTATGGCTACACCTTC. It codes for CASSQARGSGYGYTF.

This chain connects TRBV27 to TRBJ2-3, with D maybe TRBD1 (6 bases). The CDR3 has 19 residues. V was clipped by 0 bases and J by 5 bases, with 24 bases between them. Looked up from germline, CDR1 is MNHEY and CDR2 is SMNVEV (reference sequence). CDR3: CASSLSNSGTPGRGDTQYF. The CDR3 DNA is TGTGCCAGCAGTTTATCTAACTCCGGGACACCCGGGCGTGGAGATACGCAGTATTTT.